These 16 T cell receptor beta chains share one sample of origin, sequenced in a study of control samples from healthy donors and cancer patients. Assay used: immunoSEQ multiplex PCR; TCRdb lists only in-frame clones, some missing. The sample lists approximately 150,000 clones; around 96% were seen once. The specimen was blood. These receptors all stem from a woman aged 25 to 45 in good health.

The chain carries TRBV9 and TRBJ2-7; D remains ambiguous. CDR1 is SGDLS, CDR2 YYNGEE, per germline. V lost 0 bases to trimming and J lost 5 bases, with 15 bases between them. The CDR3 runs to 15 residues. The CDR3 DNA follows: TGTGCCAGCAGCGTAGGAAACTTCAACCGTGACGAGCAGTACTTC. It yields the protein CASSVGNFNRDEQYF. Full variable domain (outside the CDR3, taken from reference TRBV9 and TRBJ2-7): DSGVTQTPKHLITATGQRVTLRCSPRSGDLSVYWYQQSLDQGLQFLIQYYNGEERAKGNILERFSAQQFPDLHSELNLSSLELGDSALYFCASSVGNFNRDEQYFGPGTRLTVT.

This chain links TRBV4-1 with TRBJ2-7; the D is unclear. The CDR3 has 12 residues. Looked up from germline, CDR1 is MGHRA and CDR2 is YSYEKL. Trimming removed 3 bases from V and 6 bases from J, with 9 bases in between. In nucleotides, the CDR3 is TGCGCCAGCAGCCACTCCTGGGGCGAGCAGTACTTC. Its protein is CASSHSWGEQYF.

CDR3 residues: CASSSRANEQFF. Written as DNA, the CDR3 is TGTGCCAGCAGCTCCCGAGCCAATGAGCAGTTCTTC. The rearrangement uses TRBV7-9 and TRBJ2-1; D is unresolved. Germline CDR1 and CDR2: SEHNR and FQNEAQ (reference sequence). This CDR3 has 12 amino acids. Deletions cut 4 bases from V and 6 bases from J, with 7 bases between.

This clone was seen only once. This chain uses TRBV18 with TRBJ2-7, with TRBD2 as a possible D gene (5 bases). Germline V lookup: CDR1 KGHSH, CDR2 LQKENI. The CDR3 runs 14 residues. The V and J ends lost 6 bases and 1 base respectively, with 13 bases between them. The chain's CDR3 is CASSLTGLSYEQYF. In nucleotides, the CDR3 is TGTGCCAGCTCCCTGACCGGACTTTCCTACGAGCAGTACTTC.

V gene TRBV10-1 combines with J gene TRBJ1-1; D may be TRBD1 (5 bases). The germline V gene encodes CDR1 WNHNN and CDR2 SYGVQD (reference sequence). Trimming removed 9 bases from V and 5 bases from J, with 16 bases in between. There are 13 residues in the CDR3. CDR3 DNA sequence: TGCGCCAGTGCCCCGGGGACTGAGACTGAAGCTTTCTTT. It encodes CASAPGTETEAFF.

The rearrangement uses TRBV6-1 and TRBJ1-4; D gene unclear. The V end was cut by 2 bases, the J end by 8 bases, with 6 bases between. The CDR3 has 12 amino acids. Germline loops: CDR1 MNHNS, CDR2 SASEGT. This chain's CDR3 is CASSELGEKLFF. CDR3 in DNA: TGTGCCAGCAGTGAACTGGGGGAAAAACTGTTTTTT.

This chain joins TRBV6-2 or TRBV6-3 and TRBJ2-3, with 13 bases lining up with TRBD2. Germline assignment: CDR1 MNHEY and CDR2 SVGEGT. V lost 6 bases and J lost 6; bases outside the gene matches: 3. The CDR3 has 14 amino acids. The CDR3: CASSRTSGSDTQYF. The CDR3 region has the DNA TGTGCCAGCAGCCGGACTAGCGGGAGTGATACGCAGTATTTT.

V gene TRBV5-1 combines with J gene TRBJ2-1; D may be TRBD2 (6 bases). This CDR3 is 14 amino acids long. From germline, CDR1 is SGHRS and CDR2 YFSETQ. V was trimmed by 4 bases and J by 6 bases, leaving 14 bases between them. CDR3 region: CASSRLDITNEQFF. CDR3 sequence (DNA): TGCGCCAGCAGCAGACTAGACATAACCAATGAGCAGTTCTTC.

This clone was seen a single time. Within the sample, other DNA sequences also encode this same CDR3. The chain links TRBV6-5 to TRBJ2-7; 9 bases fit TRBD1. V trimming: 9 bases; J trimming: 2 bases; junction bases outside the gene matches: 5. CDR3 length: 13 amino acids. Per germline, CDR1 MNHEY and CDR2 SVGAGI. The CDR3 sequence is CASRRTGAYEQYF. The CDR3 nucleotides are TGTGCCAGTAGGAGGACAGGGGCCTACGAGCAGTACTTC.

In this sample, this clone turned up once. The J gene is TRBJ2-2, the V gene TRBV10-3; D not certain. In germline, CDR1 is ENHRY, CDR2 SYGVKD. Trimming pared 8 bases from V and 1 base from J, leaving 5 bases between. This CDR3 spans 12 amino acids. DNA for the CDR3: TGTGCCATCCACAGGAACACCGGGGAGCTGTTTTTT. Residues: CAIHRNTGELFF.

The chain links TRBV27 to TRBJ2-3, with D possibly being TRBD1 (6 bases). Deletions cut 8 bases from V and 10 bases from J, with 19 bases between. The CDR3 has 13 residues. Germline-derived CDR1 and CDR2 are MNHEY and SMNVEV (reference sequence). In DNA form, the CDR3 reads TGTGCCAGCGCCTGGGGGCCAACGGGGCCGCAGTATTTT. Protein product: CASAWGPTGPQYF.

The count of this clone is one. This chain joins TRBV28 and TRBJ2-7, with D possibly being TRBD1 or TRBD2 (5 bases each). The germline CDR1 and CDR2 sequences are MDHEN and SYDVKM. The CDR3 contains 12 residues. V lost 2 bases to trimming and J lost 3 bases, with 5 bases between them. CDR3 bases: TGTGCCAGCAGTTTAGGGGGCTACGAGCAGTACTTC. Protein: CASSLGGYEQYF.

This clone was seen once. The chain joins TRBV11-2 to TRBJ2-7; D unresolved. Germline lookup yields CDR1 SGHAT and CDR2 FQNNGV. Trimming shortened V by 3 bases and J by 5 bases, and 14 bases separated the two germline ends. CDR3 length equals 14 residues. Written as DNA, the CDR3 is TGTGCCAGCAGCTTGGAAAGGGCCATCCACGAGCAGTACTTC. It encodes CASSLERAIHEQYF.

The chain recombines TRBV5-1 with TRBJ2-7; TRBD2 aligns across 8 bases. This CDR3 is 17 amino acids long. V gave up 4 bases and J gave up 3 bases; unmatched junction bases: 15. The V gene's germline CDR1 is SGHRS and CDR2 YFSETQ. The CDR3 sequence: CASSAGGFGLADYEQYF. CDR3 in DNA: TGCGCCAGCAGCGCCGGAGGCTTTGGACTAGCAGACTACGAGCAGTACTTC.

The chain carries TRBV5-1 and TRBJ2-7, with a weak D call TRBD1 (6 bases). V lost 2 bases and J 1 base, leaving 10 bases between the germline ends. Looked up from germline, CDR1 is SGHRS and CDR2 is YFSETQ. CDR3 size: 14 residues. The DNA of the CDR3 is TGCGCCAGCAGCTTTGGGACAACATCCTACGAGCAGTACTTC. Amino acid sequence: CASSFGTTSYEQYF.

As DNA, the CDR3 is TGTGCCAGCCGCAGATTTGGTCCCAGCTACTATGGCTACACCTTC. Amino acids: CASRRFGPSYYGYTF. The V call is TRBV28, the J call TRBJ1-2; D is undetermined. Germline CDR1 and CDR2: MDHEN and SYDVKM. Trimming took off 8 bases at V and 3 bases at J, with 19 bases between the two ends. The CDR3 is made up of 15 amino acids.